The sequence of this TCR beta chain was determined in a study of shared clonotypes between healthy human individuals. At the level of the study: Each donor's CD4 naive and CD4 memory cells filled three plates apiece, CD8 naive two, and CD8 memory one.

Clones were read by immunoSEQ multiplex PCR, and TCRdb kept only the in-frame ones, dropping some. The sample consists of more than 400,000 clones, more than 95% of them appearing once. The germline V and J ends were trimmed by 0 bases and 7 bases, with 15 bases remaining between them. CDR1 is LGHNA and CDR2 is YNFKEQ in the germline V gene. CDR3 length: 16 residues. A word on this clone: Its target is not known.

Study-wide results and caveats: Clonotype sharing among donors was thought likely to change with sequencing depth. Only a few donors were included, so the genetic and exposure-history diversity represented was limited.

The sample comprised naive CD4+ T cells sorted from blood. Subset: CD45RA+ positively selected. The TCR comes from a woman aged 30 to 39 in good health. This chain connects TRBV4-2 to TRBJ1-4; D ambiguous. The CDR3 coding sequence is TGTGCCAGCAGCCAAGATGCGGCAGACTGGGGTGAAAAACTGTTTTTT. This translates into CASSQDAADWGEKLFF.